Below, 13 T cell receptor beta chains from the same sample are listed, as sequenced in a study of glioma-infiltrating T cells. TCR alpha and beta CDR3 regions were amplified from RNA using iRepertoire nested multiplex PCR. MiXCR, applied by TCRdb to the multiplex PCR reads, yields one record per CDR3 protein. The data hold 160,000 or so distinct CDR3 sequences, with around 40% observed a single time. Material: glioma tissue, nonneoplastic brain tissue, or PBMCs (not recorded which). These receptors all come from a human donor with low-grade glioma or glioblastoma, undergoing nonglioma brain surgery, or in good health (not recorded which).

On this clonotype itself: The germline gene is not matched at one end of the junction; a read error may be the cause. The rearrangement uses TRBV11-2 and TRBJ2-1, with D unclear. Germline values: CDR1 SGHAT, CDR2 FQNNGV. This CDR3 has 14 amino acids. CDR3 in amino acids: CPSSYERRRNEQFF. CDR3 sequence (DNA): TGTCCCAGCAGCTACGAGAGAAGAAGGAATGAGCAGTTCTTC.

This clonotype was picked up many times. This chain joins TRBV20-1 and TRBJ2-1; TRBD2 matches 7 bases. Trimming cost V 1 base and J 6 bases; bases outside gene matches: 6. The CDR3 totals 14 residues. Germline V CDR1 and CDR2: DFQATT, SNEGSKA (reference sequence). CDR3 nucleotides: TGCAGTGCTAGAGGGGACTATTTTCCCAATGAGCAGTTCTTC. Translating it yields CSARGDYFPNEQFF.

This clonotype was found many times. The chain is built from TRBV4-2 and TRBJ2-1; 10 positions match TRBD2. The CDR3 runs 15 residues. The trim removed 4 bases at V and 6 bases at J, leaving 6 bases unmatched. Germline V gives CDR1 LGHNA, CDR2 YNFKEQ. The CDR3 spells CASSRTLAGTNEQFF. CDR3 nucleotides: TGTGCCAGCAGCCGGACACTAGCGGGAACCAATGAGCAGTTCTTC.

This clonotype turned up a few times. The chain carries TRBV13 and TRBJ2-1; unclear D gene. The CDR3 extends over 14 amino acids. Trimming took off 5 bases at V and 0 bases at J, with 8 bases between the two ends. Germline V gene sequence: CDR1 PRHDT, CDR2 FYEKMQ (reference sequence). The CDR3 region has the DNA TGTGCCAGCAGCCCGACCAGCTCCTACAATGAGCAGTTCTTC. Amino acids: CASSPTSSYNEQFF.

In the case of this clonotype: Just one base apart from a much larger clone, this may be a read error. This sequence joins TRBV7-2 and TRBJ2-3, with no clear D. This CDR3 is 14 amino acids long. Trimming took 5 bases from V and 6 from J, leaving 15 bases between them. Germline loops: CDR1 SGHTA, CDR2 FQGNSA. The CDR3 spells CASSPERALDTQYF. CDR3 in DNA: TGTGCCAGCAGCCCGGAAAGGGCCTTGGATACGCAGTATTTT.

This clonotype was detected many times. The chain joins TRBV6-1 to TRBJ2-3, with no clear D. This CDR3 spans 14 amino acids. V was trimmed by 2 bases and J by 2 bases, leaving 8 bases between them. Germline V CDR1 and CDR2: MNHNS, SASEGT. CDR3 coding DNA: TGTGCCAGCAGTGAAAGTCATAACACAGATACGCAGTATTTT. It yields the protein CASSESHNTDTQYF.

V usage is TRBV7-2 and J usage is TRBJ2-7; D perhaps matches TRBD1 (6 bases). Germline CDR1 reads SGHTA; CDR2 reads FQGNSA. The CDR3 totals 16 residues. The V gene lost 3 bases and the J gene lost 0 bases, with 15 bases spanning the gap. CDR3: CASSFTRQVPSYEQYF. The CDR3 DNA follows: TGTGCCAGCAGCTTCACAAGACAGGTTCCCTCCTACGAGCAGTACTTC.

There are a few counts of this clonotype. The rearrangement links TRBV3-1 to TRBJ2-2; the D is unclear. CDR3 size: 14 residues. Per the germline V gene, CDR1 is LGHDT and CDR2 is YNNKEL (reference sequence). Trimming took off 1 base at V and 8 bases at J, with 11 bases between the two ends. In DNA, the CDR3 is TGTGCCAGCAGCCAAGCAACCCTACGAGGGGAGCTGTTTTTT. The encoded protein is CASSQATLRGELFF.

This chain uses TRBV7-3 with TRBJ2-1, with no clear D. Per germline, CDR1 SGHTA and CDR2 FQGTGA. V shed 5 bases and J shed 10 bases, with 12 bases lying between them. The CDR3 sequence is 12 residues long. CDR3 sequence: CASSLSLYEQFF. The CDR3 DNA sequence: TGTGCCAGCAGCCTATCACTATACGAGCAGTTCTTC.

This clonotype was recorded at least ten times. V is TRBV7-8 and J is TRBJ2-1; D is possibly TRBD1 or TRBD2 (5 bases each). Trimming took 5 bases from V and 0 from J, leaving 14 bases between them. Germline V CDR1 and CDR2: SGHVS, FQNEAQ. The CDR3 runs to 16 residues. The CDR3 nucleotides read TGTGCCAGCAGCAAGGGGACGGCTAGCTCCTACAATGAGCAGTTCTTC. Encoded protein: CASSKGTASSYNEQFF. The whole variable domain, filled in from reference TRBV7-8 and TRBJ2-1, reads GAGVSQSPRYKVAKRGQDVALRCDPISGHVSLFWYQQALGQGPEFLTYFQNEAQLDKSGLPSDRFFAERPEGSVSTLKIQRTQQEDSAVYLCASSKGTASSYNEQFFGPGTRLTVL.

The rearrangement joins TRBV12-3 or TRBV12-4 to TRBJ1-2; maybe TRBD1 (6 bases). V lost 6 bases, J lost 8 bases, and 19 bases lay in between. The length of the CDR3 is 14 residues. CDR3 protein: CASSLTLAGEGYTF. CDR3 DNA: TGTGCCAGCAGCTTGACCCTTGCAGGGGAGGGCTACACCTTC.

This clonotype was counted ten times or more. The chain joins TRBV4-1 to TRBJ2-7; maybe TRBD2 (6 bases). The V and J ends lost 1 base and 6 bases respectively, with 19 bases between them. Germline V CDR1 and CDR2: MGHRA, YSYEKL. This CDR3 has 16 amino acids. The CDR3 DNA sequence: TGCGCCAGCAGCCAAGGAGATTTTGGGGGGAAAGGCGAGCAGTACTTC. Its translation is CASSQGDFGGKGEQYF.

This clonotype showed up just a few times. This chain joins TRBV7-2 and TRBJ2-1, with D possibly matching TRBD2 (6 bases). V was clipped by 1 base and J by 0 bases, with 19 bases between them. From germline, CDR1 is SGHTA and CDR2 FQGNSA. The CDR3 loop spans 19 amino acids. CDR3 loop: CASSLVTRGTRSSYNEQFF. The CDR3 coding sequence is TGTGCCAGCAGCTTAGTGACCCGTGGGACTCGTAGCTCCTACAATGAGCAGTTCTTC.